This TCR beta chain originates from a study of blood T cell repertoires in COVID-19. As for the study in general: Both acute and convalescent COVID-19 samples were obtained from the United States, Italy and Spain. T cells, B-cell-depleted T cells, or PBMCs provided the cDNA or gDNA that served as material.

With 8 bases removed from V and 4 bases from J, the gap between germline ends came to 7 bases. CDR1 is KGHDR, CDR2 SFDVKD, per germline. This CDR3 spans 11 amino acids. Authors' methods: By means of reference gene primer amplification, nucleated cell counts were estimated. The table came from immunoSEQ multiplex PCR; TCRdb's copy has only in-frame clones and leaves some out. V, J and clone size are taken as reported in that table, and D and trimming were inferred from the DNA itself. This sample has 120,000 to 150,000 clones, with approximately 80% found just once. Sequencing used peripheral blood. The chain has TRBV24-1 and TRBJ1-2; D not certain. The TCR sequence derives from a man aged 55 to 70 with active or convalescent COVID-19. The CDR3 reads CATNGFYGYTF. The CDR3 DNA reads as TGTGCCACCAATGGCTTCTATGGCTACACCTTC.